The text below deals with one TCR beta chain. These data originate in a study of blood T cell repertoires in COVID-19. The assay was immunoSEQ multiplex PCR, and TCRdb's table has in-frame clones only and misses some. The repertoire has about 320,000 clones, around 90% of them found once; the top ten carry 4.5% to 6.5%. Ages ranged from about 18 to 89 years, with residence in about 23 US areas. The V segment lost 5 bases and the J segment 1 base; nucleotides outside the gene matches: 12. The CDR3 is 18 residues long. The germline V gene encodes CDR1 LNHDA and CDR2 SQIVND (reference sequence). The specimen sequenced was PBMCs or T cells enriched from blood (not recorded which). The source of this sequence is a man aged 55 to 70 who had recovered from COVID-19. V is TRBV19 and J is TRBJ2-3, with TRBD2 matching over 10 bases. CDR3 bases: TGTGCCAGTAGTTTAACTAGCGGGACTTTCATGGGCACAGATACGCAGTATTTT. Translated: CASSLTSGTFMGTDTQYF.